Given below is one TCR beta chain in context. The CDR3 contains 14 residues. CDR1 and CDR2 from the germline V gene are LNHNV and YYDKDF (reference sequence). V was shortened by 3 bases and J by 5 bases, with 10 bases between the two germline ends. The authors' processing: It was from reference gene primer amplification that nucleated cell counts were estimated. Using immunoSEQ multiplex PCR, the repertoire was profiled, and TCRdb retains in-frame clones only, with some absent. The DNA gave D and trimming, while V, J and clone size come from that table. The table has about 88,000 clones, approximately 89% seen once. The data were obtained in a study of blood T cell repertoires in COVID-19. The wider study: Collection of acute and convalescent COVID-19 samples took place in the United States, Italy and Spain. PBMCs, B-cell-depleted T cells, or T cells were the source of the cDNA or gDNA that made up the material.

The source material was peripheral blood. This clonotype originated in a man older than 75 with acute or convalescent COVID-19. This chain connects TRBV15 to TRBJ2-2, with D possibly matching TRBD2 (6 bases). The CDR3 DNA reads TGTGCCACCAGCAGCCGACTAGGAACCGGGGAGCTGTTTTTT. Its protein product is CATSSRLGTGELFF.